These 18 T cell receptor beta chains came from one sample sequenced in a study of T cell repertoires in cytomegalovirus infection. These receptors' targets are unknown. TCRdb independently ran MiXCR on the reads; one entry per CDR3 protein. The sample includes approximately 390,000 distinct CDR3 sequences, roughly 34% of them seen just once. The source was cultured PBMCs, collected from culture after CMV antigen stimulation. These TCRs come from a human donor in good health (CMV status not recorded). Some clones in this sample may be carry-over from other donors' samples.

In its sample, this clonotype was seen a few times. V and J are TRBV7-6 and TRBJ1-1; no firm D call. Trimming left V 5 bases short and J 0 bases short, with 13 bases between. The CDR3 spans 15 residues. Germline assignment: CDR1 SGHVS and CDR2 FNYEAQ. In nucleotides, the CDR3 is TGTGCCAGCAGCCCCCCCCCCGCGGTGAACACTGAAGCTTTCTTT. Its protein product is CASSPPPAVNTEAFF. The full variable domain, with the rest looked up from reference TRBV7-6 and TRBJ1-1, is GAGVSQSPRYKVTKRGQDVALRCDPISGHVSLYWYRQALGQGPEFLTYFNYEAQQDKSGLPNDRFSAERPEGSISTLTIQRTEQRDSAMYRCASSPPPAVNTEAFFGQGTRLTVV.

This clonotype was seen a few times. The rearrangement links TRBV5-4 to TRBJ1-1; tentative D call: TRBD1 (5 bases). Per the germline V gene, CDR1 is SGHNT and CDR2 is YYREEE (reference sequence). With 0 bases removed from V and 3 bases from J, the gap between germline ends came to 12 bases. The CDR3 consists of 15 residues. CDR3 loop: CASSLAGGFHTEAFF. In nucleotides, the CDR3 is TGTGCCAGCAGCTTGGCCGGGGGATTCCACACTGAAGCTTTCTTT.

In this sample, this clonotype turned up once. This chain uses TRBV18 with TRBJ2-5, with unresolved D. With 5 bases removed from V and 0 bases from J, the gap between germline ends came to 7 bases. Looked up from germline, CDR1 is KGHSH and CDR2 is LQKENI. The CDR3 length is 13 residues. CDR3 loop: CASSSRNQETQYF. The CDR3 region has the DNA TGTGCCAGCTCATCTCGAAACCAAGAGACCCAGTACTTC.

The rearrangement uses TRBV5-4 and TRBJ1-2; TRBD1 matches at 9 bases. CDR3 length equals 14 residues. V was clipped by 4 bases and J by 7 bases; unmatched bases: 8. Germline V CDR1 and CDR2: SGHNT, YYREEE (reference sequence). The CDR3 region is CASSRDRDSSGYTF. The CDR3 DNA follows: TGTGCCAGCAGCCGGGACAGGGACTCTAGTGGCTACACCTTC.

The CDR3 sequence: CSTSEQVGNEQFF. In DNA form, the CDR3 reads TGCAGCACTAGCGAACAAGTGGGGAATGAGCAGTTCTTC. This sequence joins TRBV20-1 and TRBJ2-1; 7 bases agree with TRBD2. Germline lookup yields CDR1 DFQATT and CDR2 SNEGSKA (reference sequence). The CDR3 spans 13 residues.

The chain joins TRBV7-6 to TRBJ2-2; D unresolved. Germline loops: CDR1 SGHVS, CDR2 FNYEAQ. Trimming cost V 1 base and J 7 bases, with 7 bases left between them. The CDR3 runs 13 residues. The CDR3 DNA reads TGTGCCAGCAGCTTAGTCCAACTCGGGGAGCTGTTTTTT. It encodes CASSLVQLGELFF.

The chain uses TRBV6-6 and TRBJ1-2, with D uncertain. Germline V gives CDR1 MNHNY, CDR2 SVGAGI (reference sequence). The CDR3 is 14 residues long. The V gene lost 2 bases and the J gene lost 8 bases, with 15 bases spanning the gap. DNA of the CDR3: TGTGCCAGCAGTTACCCACTTTCGTCGAGGGGCTACACCTTC. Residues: CASSYPLSSRGYTF.

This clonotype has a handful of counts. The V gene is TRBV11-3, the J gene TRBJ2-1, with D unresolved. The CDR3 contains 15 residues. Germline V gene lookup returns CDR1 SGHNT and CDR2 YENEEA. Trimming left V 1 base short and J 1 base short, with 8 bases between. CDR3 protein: CASSLGTRSYNEQFF. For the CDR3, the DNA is TGTGCCAGCAGCTTAGGTACGCGGTCCTACAATGAGCAGTTCTTC.

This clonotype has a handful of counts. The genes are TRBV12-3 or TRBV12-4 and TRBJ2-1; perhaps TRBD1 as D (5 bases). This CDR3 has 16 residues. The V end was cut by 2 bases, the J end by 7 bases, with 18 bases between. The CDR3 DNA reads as TGTGCCAGCAGTTTACTGAAGGCAGGGTGGGCGAATGAGCAGTTCTTC. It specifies CASSLLKAGWANEQFF.

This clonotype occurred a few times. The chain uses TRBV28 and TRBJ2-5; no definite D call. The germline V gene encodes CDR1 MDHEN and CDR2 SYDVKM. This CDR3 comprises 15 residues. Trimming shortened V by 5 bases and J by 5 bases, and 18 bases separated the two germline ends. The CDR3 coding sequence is TGTGCCAGCAGTAGGGCTAGTTCAGCAGTTGAGACCCAGTACTTC. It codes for CASSRASSAVETQYF.

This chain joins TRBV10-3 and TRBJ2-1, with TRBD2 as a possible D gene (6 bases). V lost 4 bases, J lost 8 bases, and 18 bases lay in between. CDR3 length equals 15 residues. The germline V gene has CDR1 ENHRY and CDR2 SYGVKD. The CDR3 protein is CAISGTKAQGDEQFF. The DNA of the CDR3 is TGTGCCATCAGTGGGACTAAAGCTCAGGGCGATGAGCAGTTCTTC.

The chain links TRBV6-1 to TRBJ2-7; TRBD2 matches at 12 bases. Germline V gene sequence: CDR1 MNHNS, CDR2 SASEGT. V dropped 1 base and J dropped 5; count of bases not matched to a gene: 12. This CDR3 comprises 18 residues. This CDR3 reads CASSEDGGLAGGEDEQYF. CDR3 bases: TGTGCCAGCAGTGAAGACGGGGGGCTAGCGGGAGGGGAGGACGAGCAGTACTTC.

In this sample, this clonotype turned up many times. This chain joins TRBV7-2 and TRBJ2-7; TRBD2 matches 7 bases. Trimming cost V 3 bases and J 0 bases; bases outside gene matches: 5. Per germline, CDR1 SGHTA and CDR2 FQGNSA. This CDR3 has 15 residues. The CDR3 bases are TGTGCCAGCAGCTTGCGGGGAGGGAGCTCCTACGAGCAGTACTTC. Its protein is CASSLRGGSSYEQYF.

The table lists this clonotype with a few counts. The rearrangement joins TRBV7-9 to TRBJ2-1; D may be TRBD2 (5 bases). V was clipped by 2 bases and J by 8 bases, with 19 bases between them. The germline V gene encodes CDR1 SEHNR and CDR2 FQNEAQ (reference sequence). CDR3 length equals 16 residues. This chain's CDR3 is CASSLSAWMGSDEQFF. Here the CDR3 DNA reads TGTGCCAGCAGCTTAAGTGCATGGATGGGGAGCGATGAGCAGTTCTTC.

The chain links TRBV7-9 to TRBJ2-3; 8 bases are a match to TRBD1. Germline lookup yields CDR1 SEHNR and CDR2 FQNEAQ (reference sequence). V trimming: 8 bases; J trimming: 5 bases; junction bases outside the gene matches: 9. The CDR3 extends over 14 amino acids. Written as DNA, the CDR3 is TGTGCCAGCCACTTCGGACAGGGTATAGATACGCAGTATTTT. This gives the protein CASHFGQGIDTQYF. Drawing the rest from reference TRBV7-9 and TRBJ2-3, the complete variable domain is DTGVSQNPRHKITKRGQNVTFRCDPISEHNRLYWYRQTLGQGPEFLTYFQNEAQLEKSRLLSDRFSAERPKGSFSTLEIQRTEQGDSAMYLCASHFGQGIDTQYFGPGTRLTVL.

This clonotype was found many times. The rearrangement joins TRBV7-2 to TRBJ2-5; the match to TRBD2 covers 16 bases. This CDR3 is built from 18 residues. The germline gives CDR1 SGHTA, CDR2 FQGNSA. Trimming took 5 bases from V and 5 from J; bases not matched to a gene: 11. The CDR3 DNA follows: TGTGCCAGCAGCCCGGGACTAGCGGGAGGGCCCAAGGGGGAGACCCAGTACTTC. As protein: CASSPGLAGGPKGETQYF. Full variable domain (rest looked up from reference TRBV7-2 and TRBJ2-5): GAGVSQSPSNKVTEKGKDVELRCDPISGHTALYWYRQSLGQGLEFLIYFQGNSAPDKSGLPSDRFSAERTGGSVSTLTIQRTQQEDSAVYLCASSPGLAGGPKGETQYFGPGTRLLVL.

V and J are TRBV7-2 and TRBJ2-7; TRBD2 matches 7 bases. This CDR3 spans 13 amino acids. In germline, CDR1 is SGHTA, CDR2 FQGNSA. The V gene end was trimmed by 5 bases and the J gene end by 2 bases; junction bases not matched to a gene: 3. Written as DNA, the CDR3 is TGTGCCAGCAGCACACTAGCGACCTACGAGCAGTACGTC. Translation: CASSTLATYEQYV.

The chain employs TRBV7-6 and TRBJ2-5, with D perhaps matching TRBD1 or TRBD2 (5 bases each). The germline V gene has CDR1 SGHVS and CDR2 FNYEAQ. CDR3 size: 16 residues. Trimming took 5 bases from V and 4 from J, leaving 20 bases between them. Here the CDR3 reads CASSVTLRWGPETQYF. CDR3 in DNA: TGTGCCAGCAGCGTGACCTTGCGGTGGGGACCAGAGACCCAGTACTTC.